The rows below give T cell receptor beta chains drawn from one sample of a study of CD4 and CD8 cells across lung adenocarcinoma regions. One entry per CDR3 protein, called by TCRdb with MiXCR from the PCR reads. The repertoire holds more than 10,000 distinct CDR3 sequences, 56% seen once, with 35% to 40% in the top ten. Specimen: CD8+ T cells from the margin of a lung tumor. The receptor set was obtained from a female donor with lung adenocarcinoma. The CD4 and CD8 labels of this study may be unreliable. Each CDR3 is given with its conserved first and last residue. The D gene is left open where the match is weak. Not all rows give a size; the values are once, few, many and, for expanded clones, a class.

D	length	V	J	size	CDR3	DNA
-	14	TRBV6-1	TRBJ2-1	few	CASIGGNLGNEQFF	TGTGCCAGCATTGGAGGGAACTTAGGCAATGAGCAGTTCTTC
-	13	TRBV6-1	TRBJ1-2	-	CASSEERLYGYTF	TGTGCCAGCAGTGAAGAACGGCTCTATGGCTACACCTTC
TRBD1	15	TRBV6-1	TRBJ2-7	-	CASTQGDTRLYEQYF	TGTGCCAGCACCCAGGGGGACACTAGACTCTACGAGCAGTACTTC
-	15	TRBV6-1	TRBJ2-4	-	CGSGPSRGAKNMQYF	TGTGGCAGCGGTCCGAGCCGGGGAGCCAAAAACATGCAGTACTTC
TRBD2	15	TRBV7-2	TRBJ2-3	-	CATSRDYLSTDTQYF	TGTGCCACCAGCCGGGACTACCTTAGCACAGATACGCAGTATTTT
-	14	TRBV10-3	TRBJ2-4	once	CGVPGRWGKNTQYF	TGTGGCGTCCCGGGGAGGTGGGGCAAAAACACGCAGTACTTT
-	13	TRBV6-1	TRBJ2-3	-	CASGMGDKNTQYF	TGTGCCTCGGGGATGGGAGACAAAAATACGCAGTATTTC
TRBD1	14	TRBV10-1	TRBJ2-7	-	CASSDRTGAYEQYF	TGCGCCAGCAGTGACAGGACAGGGGCCTACGAGCAGTACTTC
TRBD1	13	TRBV27	TRBJ2-2	-	CASRGTGTGELFF	TGTGCCAGCAGAGGGACAGGCACCGGGGAGCTGTTTTTT
-	14	TRBV10-1	TRBJ2-4	-	CASSEIRSRESQYF	TGCGCCAGCAGTGAGATCCGGAGCCGAGAGTCCCAGTACTTC
TRBD2	12	TRBV6-1	TRBJ2-1	-	CASTREGNEQFF	TGTGCCAGCACTCGGGAGGGGAATGAGCAGTTCTTC
-	15	TRBV6-1	TRBJ2-3	-	CARSPGRGGPDTQYF	TGTGCCCGCAGTCCGGGGCGGGGAGGACCAGATACGCAGTACTTT
-	13	TRBV27	TRBJ2-4	once	CVRGERGKDIQYF	TGTGTCAGGGGGGAACGGGGCAAAGATATTCAGTACTTC
-	14	TRBV6-5	TRBJ2-5	-	CASSYGAVQETQYF	TGTGCCAGCAGTTACGGGGCGGTCCAAGAGACCCAGTACTTC
TRBD2	14	TRBV6-1	TRBJ2-1	-	CASSKSGSSHEQFF	TGTGCCAGCAGTAAGAGCGGGAGTAGCCATGAGCAGTTCTTC
-	16	TRBV6-1	TRBJ2-4	-	CASSEAGLGVGDTQYF	TGTGCCAGCAGTGAAGCGGGGCTGGGGGTTGGGGATACGCAGTACTTC
-	17	TRBV6-1	TRBJ2-1	few	CASSVLRIGLRGNEQFF	TGTGCCAGCAGTGTCTTACGAATCGGGCTACGAGGCAATGAGCAGTTCTTC
-	15	TRBV5-1	TRBJ2-1	-	CASSLVGDFDNEQFF	TGCGCCAGCAGCTTGGTGGGGGATTTCGACAATGAGCAGTTCTTC
-	15	TRBV5-1	TRBJ2-5	-	CASSSKGAYQETQYF	TGCGCCAGCAGCTCTAAAGGGGCCTATCAAGAGACCCAGTACTTC
-	13	TRBV6-5	TRBJ2-4	-	CASSYTHKNTQYF	TGTGCCAGCAGTTACACCCACAAAAATACTCAGTATTTC
-	15	TRBV27	TRBJ2-7	-	CASSPGLGQHYEQYF	TGTGCCAGCAGCCCTGGCCTCGGACAGCACTACGAGCAGTACTTC
TRBD1	13	TRBV6-5	TRBJ1-1	medium-sized	CASSLTGGVEAFF	TGTGCCAGCAGTTTAACAGGGGGCGTTGAAGCTTTCTTT
TRBD2	13	TRBV6-1	TRBJ2-7	-	CASRRTSAYEQYF	TGTGCCAGCAGGCGGACTAGCGCCTACGAGCAGTACTTC
TRBD1	13	TRBV6-1	TRBJ2-5	-	CASSEDRGETQYF	TGTGCCAGCAGTGAAGACAGGGGGGAGACCCAGTACTTC
-	15	TRBV6-5	TRBJ2-1	-	CASSYSLARENEQFF	TGTGCCAGCAGTTACTCGTTGGCCCGAGAAAATGAGCAGTTCTTC
TRBD1	16	TRBV6-1	TRBJ2-5	-	CASSSPGGPSPETQYF	TGTGCCAGCAGCTCCCCAGGGGGCCCTTCCCCAGAGACCCAGTACTTC
-	15	TRBV9	TRBJ1-2	few	CASSPHRVGSYGYTF	TGTGCCAGCAGCCCCCACAGGGTGGGGAGTTATGGCTACACCTTC
TRBD2	16	TRBV14	TRBJ2-7	-	CASSQEASGTSYEQYF	TGTGCCAGCAGCCAAGAAGCTAGCGGGACCTCCTACGAGCAGTACTTC
-	13	TRBV6-1	TRBJ1-2	-	CASSEEGGYGYTF	TGTGCCAGCAGTGAAGAGGGGGGCTATGGCTACACCTTC
TRBD2	14	TRBV6-5	TRBJ2-1	many	CASSSSGSYNEQFF	TGTGCCAGCAGTTCTAGCGGGAGTTACAATGAGCAGTTCTTC
-	15	TRBV6-1	TRBJ2-1	-	CASSEVGGSLTTQFF	TGTGCCAGCAGTGAGGTGGGCGGGTCTCTTACGACCCAGTTCTTC
-	12	TRBV6-1	TRBJ2-7	-	CASNRGSYEQYF	TGTGCCAGCAACCGGGGGTCCTACGAGCAGTACTTC
TRBD2	16	TRBV6-1	TRBJ2-5	-	CASRRDPTSGQETQYF	TGTGCCAGCAGGCGAGACCCGACTAGCGGACAAGAGACCCAGTACTTC
-	16	TRBV6-5	TRBJ2-7	-	CASSYSRLDGAYEQYF	TGTGCCAGCAGTTACTCGAGATTGGACGGCGCCTACGAGCAGTACTTC
-	17	TRBV6-1	TRBJ2-5	-	CASSEGLGGREQGIQYF	TGTGCCAGTAGTGAGGGACTCGGGGGGCGTGAACAAGGGATTCAGTACTTC
-	14	TRBV11-1	TRBJ1-6	-	CASSLDGYNSPLHF	TGTGCCAGCAGCTTAGACGGCTATAATTCACCCCTCCACTTT
TRBD2	17	TRBV4-1	TRBJ2-2	medium-sized	CASSQEPSGGYTGELFF	TGCGCCAGCAGCCAAGAACCTAGCGGGGGATACACCGGGGAGCTGTTTTTT
TRBD2	15	TRBV6-1	TRBJ2-1	-	CASSFGAGASNEQFF	TGTGCCAGCAGCTTTGGAGCGGGAGCATCCAATGAGCAGTTCTTC
-	13	TRBV6-5	TRBJ2-3	-	CASSYTHTETQYF	TGTGCCAGCAGTTACACCCACACAGAGACGCAGTACTTT
-	12	TRBV11-1	TRBJ2-1	-	CASSSWYNEQFF	TGTGCCAGCAGCTCATGGTACAATGAGCAGTTCTTC
TRBD1	16	TRBV6-1	TRBJ2-4	-	CASSPRGQRAKNMQYF	TGTGCGAGCAGTCCTAGGGGGCAGCGAGCCAAAAATATGCAGTACTTC
-	16	TRBV4-1	TRBJ2-5	-	CASSQEQNWEEETQYF	TGCGCCAGCAGCCAAGAACAGAATTGGGAGGAAGAGACCCAGTACTTC
-	14	TRBV6-1	TRBJ2-7	many	CASQLGVGSYEQYF	TGTGCCAGCCAGCTGGGGGTGGGATCCTACGAGCAGTACTTC
TRBD2	17	TRBV11-2	TRBJ2-1	-	CASSLAGGHGPYNEQFF	TGTGCCAGCAGCCTCGCGGGGGGACACGGCCCCTACAATGAGCAGTTCTTC
-	15	TRBV6-1	TRBJ1-3	-	CASSARPGQGNTIYF	TGTGCCAGCAGTGCCAGACCGGGACAAGGAAACACCATATATTTT
-	14	TRBV7-6	TRBJ1-6	many	CASSLNRADSPLHF	TGTGCCAGCAGCTTGAACAGGGCTGATTCACCCCTCCACTTT
-	12	TRBV6-1	TRBJ2-1	few	CASSTQGDEQFF	TGTGCCAGCAGTACCCAAGGGGATGAGCAGTTCTTC
-	13	TRBV11-1	TRBJ2-1	-	CASSLGTNNEQFF	TGTGCCAGCAGCTTAGGGACCAACAATGAGCAGTTCTTC
-	12	TRBV10-3	TRBJ2-3	-	CAISSVADIQYF	TGTGCCATCTCCAGTGTGGCAGATATTCAGTATTTC
TRBD1	16	TRBV27	TRBJ2-7	-	CASSPSPRTGSYEQYF	TGTGCCAGCAGTCCTTCCCCTCGGACAGGGAGTTACGAGCAGTACTTC
-	13	TRBV20-1	TRBJ1-3	few	CSAPGDSGNTIYF	TGCAGTGCTCCAGGAGACTCTGGAAACACCATATATTTT